This T cell receptor beta chain was documented in a study of regulatory T cells in long-lasting Graves disease. Time point noted: newly diagnosed GD, antithyroid drugs for less than 3 months. RNA isolated from PBMCs was used to make the TCR library. This clonotype was counted ten times or more. Arm-PCR with iRepertoire HTBI primers amplified the CDR3 regions for these TCR beta libraries. TCRdb recomputed calls from the multiplex PCR reads with MiXCR, one row per CDR3 protein. Here the sample spans approximately 540,000 distinct CDR3 sequences, around 13% being singletons. The data also belong to a second study, concerning T cells in Graves' hyperthyroidism and ophthalmopathy. That study reports: Uncontrolled infection, other autoimmune disease, pregnancy or lactation led to exclusion. Using the HTBI primer set, a first-round RT-PCR was run on the TCR CDR3. Ophthalmopathy was separated from stable hyperthyroidism by a 13 V-J model.

The material was peripheral blood mononuclear cells (PBMCs), obtained at new diagnosis, from a patient treated with antithyroid drugs. This receptor was taken from a woman aged 25 to 39 with Graves disease.

The CDR3 bases are TGTGCCAGCAGCGACAGGGAGACAACTGAAGCTTTCTTT. Residues: CASSDRETTEAFF. The chain employs TRBV6-1 and TRBJ1-1; 7 bases are a match to TRBD1. V shed 6 bases, J shed 5 bases, and the junction held 6 bases outside the gene matches. Germline values: CDR1 MNHNS, CDR2 SASEGT. The CDR3 runs to 13 residues.